Below, 8 T cell receptor beta chains from the same sample are listed, as sequenced in a study of persistence of HIV-infected CD4 T cells (TCRdb year 2020). TCRbeta repertoires were sequenced from genomic DNA with the immunoSEQ hsTCRB assay version 4 in survey mode. What TCRdb holds here is the immuneACCESS table cut down to in-frame rearrangements. Part of the clones is not present; checked against another copy, under half of the missing clones reflect an unresolved V gene, and the others are unexplained. The table for this sample lists 25,000 to 35,000 clones; around four fifths of them were counted only once. In total, the top ten clones hold 0.8% to 0.9% of the sample. Their antigen targets remain unknown. The sample's treatment or condition label, in plain terms: suppressive antiretroviral therapy. Lysates of CMV-infected fibroblasts were used at 9 to 10 ug/mL for cell stimulation. Memory CD4+ T cells that did not respond, being CD40L-negative, CD69-negative and CD45RO-high, were sorted as memory populations depleted of antigen-responding cells.

Material: CD4+ T cells sorted from PBMCs after roughly 19-hour stimulation, obtained from a patient who received antiretroviral therapy. According to the study, the label for this sample's cell subset or site signals: CD40L-CD69- CD45RO-high memory CD4 T cells not responding to CMV lysate. Source of these receptors: an adult man with HIV who was CMV-seropositive.

There are a few counts of this clone. This chain links TRBV18 with TRBJ1-1; 11 nucleotides agree with TRBD1. After removal of 2 bases from V and 4 bases from J, the junction contained 3 bases not matched to a gene. This CDR3 has 15 amino acids. Per germline, CDR1 KGHSH and CDR2 LQKENI. The CDR3 region is CASSPGTGGTTEAFF. The CDR3 bases are TGTGCCAGCTCACCAGGGACAGGGGGAACCACTGAAGCTTTCTTT. Supplemented by reference TRBV18 and TRBJ1-1, the full variable domain reads NAGVMQNPRHLVRRRGQEARLRCSPMKGHSHVYWYRQLPEEGLKFMVYLQKENIIDESGMPKERFSAEFPKEGPSILRIQQVVRGDSAAYFCASSPGTGGTTEAFFGQGTRLTVV.

This CDR3 is CASRPVGGHTEAFF. The DNA of the CDR3 is TGTGCCAGCAGACCGGTGGGGGGGCACACTGAAGCTTTCTTT. The chain carries TRBV3-1 (or the pseudogene TRBV3-2) and TRBJ1-1; D is possibly TRBD1 (6 bases). Germline values: CDR1 LGHDT, CDR2 YNNKEL (reference sequence). Trimming pared 6 bases from V and 3 bases from J, leaving 14 bases between. The CDR3 has 14 residues.

This clone has only one observation. The chain employs TRBV19 and TRBJ1-6, with 9 bases matching TRBD1. The germline V gene has CDR1 LNHDA and CDR2 SQIVND (reference sequence). This CDR3 region has 17 residues. V gave up 3 bases and J gave up 3 bases; unmatched junction bases: 6. CDR3 amino acids: CASSIGTGTGYNSPLHF. The CDR3 DNA reads TGTGCCAGTAGTATTGGGACAGGGACAGGCTATAATTCACCCCTCCACTTT. The entire variable domain, with the rest obtained from reference TRBV19 and TRBJ1-6, is as follows: DGGITQSPKYLFRKEGQNVTLSCEQNLNHDAMYWYRQDPGQGLRLIYYSQIVNDFQKGDIAEGYSVSREKKESFPLTVTSAQKNPTAFYLCASSIGTGTGYNSPLHFGNGTRLTVT.

The V gene is TRBV7-8, the J gene TRBJ1-2; 7 bases are shared with TRBD1. Looked up from germline, CDR1 is SGHVS and CDR2 is FQNEAQ. V shed 2 bases and J 8 bases; nucleotides not matched to a gene: 8. The CDR3 covers 14 residues. Here the CDR3 DNA reads TGTGCCAGCAGCTTATTACAGGGGACACGAGGCTACACCTTC. Its translation is CASSLLQGTRGYTF.

The chain is built from TRBV10-1 and TRBJ2-7; D gene unclear. Per germline, CDR1 WNHNN and CDR2 SYGVQD (reference sequence). The CDR3 covers 13 residues. V was pared by 3 bases and J by 4 bases, with 10 bases between. The CDR3 DNA reads as TGCGCCAGCAGTGATAGGATGGGTTACGAGCAGTACTTC. Its translation is CASSDRMGYEQYF.

The V gene is TRBV27, the J gene TRBJ2-2; 9 bases agree with TRBD1. There are 15 residues in the CDR3. The V and J ends lost 7 bases and 7 bases, in that order; junction bases with no gene match: 10. Germline-derived CDR1 and CDR2 are MNHEY and SMNVEV (reference sequence). The CDR3 loop is CASKGDRAIGGELFF. The CDR3 region has the DNA TGTGCCAGCAAAGGGGACAGGGCGATCGGCGGGGAGCTGTTTTTT.

The chain recombines TRBV4-3 with TRBJ2-1; no clear D. From germline, CDR1 is LGHNA and CDR2 YSLEER. The V end lost 0 bases, the J end lost 5 bases, and 11 bases lay between the germline ends. CDR3 size: 15 residues. The CDR3 nucleotides read TGCGCCAGCAGCCAAGATGTTGCCCAGGACAATGAGCAGTTCTTC. Amino acid sequence: CASSQDVAQDNEQFF.

CDR3 amino acids: CASGTAGNTIYF. In DNA, the CDR3 is TGTGCCAGCGGGACAGCCGGAAACACCATATATTTT. V and J are TRBV9 and TRBJ1-3; 7 positions match TRBD1. V lost 7 bases, J lost 4 bases, and 2 bases stayed unmatched. The germline V gene has CDR1 SGDLS and CDR2 YYNGEE. The CDR3 is 12 residues long.